What follows are 10 T cell receptor beta chains derived from one specimen sequenced in a study of shared clonotypes between healthy human individuals. Measured with immunoSEQ multiplex PCR; TCRdb has only the in-frame clones, and not every one. The data contain some 1 million clones, about 74% of them singletons. Source material: memory CD4+ T cells sorted from blood. Described subset: CD45RA-negative fraction. The receptors come from a young man in good health.

The chain couples TRBV28 to TRBJ1-5; tentative D call: TRBD1 (5 bases). Trimming pared 8 bases from V and 6 bases from J, leaving 14 bases between. CDR1 is MDHEN, CDR2 SYDVKM, per germline. The CDR3 is made up of 13 amino acids. CDR3 DNA sequence: TGTGCCAGCGCGAGGCAGGGCATTCAGCCCCAGCATTTT. Amino acid sequence: CASARQGIQPQHF. The whole variable domain, filled in from reference TRBV28 and TRBJ1-5, reads DVKVTQSSRYLVKRTGEKVFLECVQDMDHENMFWYRQDPGLGLRLIYFSYDVKMKEKGDIPEGYSVSREKKERFSLILESASTNQTSMYLCASARQGIQPQHFGDGTRLSIL.

The CDR3 DNA is TGTGCCAGCAGCTTCACCCCGGGAACAGGGGGGGAAGCCTATGGCTACACCTTC. Amino acid sequence: CASSFTPGTGGEAYGYTF. The genes are TRBV7-9 and TRBJ1-2; 8 positions agree with TRBD1. CDR3 length: 18 residues. Germline-derived CDR1 and CDR2 are SEHNR and FQNEAQ (reference sequence). V lost 3 bases to trimming and J lost 4 bases; unmatched junction nucleotides: 16.

J is TRBJ2-3 and V is TRBV5-4; D tentatively reads TRBD1 or TRBD2 (7 bases each). Between the trimmed V and J ends, which lost 6 bases and 1 base, there was a span of 12 bases. CDR3 length: 14 residues. Germline CDR1 is SGHNT and CDR2 is YYREEE (reference sequence). CDR3 amino acids: CASKAGGGTDTQYF. CDR3 in DNA: TGTGCCAGCAAAGCAGGGGGGGGCACAGATACGCAGTATTTT.

The rearrangement joins TRBV18 to TRBJ2-7; D gene uncertain. The CDR3 spans 13 residues. V shed 2 bases and J shed 4 bases, with 9 bases lying between them. Germline V gene data show CDR1 as KGHSH and CDR2 as LQKENI. CDR3 sequence (DNA): TGTGCCAGCTCACCAGGGGTAGTATACGAGCAGTACTTC. Its translation: CASSPGVVYEQYF.

The chain combines TRBV9 with TRBJ2-1; D may be TRBD2 (6 bases). CDR3 size: 15 residues. V was cut by 3 bases and J by 2 bases, with 12 bases left in between. Germline CDR1 reads SGDLS; CDR2 reads YYNGEE. The CDR3 DNA is TGTGCCAGCAGCGCTGTCGCGGGGACCTACAATGAGCAGTTCTTC. It codes for CASSAVAGTYNEQFF. Drawing the rest from reference TRBV9 and TRBJ2-1, the complete variable domain is DSGVTQTPKHLITATGQRVTLRCSPRSGDLSVYWYQQSLDQGLQFLIQYYNGEERAKGNILERFSAQQFPDLHSELNLSSLELGDSALYFCASSAVAGTYNEQFFGPGTRLTVL.

This clone has just one count. The V and J genes are TRBV5-1 and TRBJ1-3; the D gene is possibly TRBD1 (6 bases). The CDR3 covers 17 residues. The V end was cut by 2 bases, the J end by 4 bases, with 19 bases between. Looked up from germline, CDR1 is SGHRS and CDR2 is YFSETQ. CDR3 sequence (DNA): TGCGCCAGCAGCTTCACCCGGGGGGCCGAAGGGGGAAACACCATATATTTT. This translates into CASSFTRGAEGGNTIYF.

The rearrangement uses TRBV19 and TRBJ1-5; D unresolved. The V end was cut by 3 bases, the J end by 4 bases, with 10 bases between. CDR1 and CDR2 (germline): LNHDA, SQIVND (reference sequence). The CDR3 length is 14 residues. The CDR3 nucleotides are TGTGCCAGTAGTATCGACATAAGAAATCAGCCCCAGCATTTT. Translating gives CASSIDIRNQPQHF.

The CDR3 nucleotides read TGTGCCAGCAGTCCCGCGGGACGGAAAAATCAGCCCCAGCATTTT. Its protein is CASSPAGRKNQPQHF. This chain connects TRBV6-5 to TRBJ1-5, with a possible D match to TRBD1 (5 bases). CDR3 length: 15 residues. V was clipped by 5 bases and J by 4 bases, with 15 bases between them. In germline, CDR1 is MNHEY, CDR2 SVGAGI.

V gene TRBV2 combines with J gene TRBJ1-5; possible D gene TRBD1, 6 bases. CDR1 is SNHLY, CDR2 FYNNEI, per germline. This CDR3 has 14 residues. Deletions cut 5 bases from V and 5 bases from J, with 13 bases between. The CDR3 nucleotides read TGTGCCAGCAGTCGGGAGCAGGGGCATCAGCCCCAGCATTTT. This encodes CASSREQGHQPQHF.

The rearrangement joins TRBV29-1 to TRBJ1-5; 10 bases match TRBD1. After removal of 0 bases from V and 0 bases from J, the junction contained 8 bases not matched to a gene. The length of the CDR3 is 18 residues. From germline, CDR1 is SQVTM and CDR2 ANQGSEA. Written as DNA, the CDR3 is TGCAGCGTTGAAGATCTTGGGAGGGACAGGGGTAGCAATCAGCCCCAGCATTTT. Encoded protein: CSVEDLGRDRGSNQPQHF. The variable domain in full, with the rest retrieved from reference TRBV29-1 and TRBJ1-5, is SAVISQKPSRDICQRGTSLTIQCQVDSQVTMMFWYRQQPGQSLTLIATANQGSEATYESGFVIDKFPISRPNLTFSTLTVSNMSPEDSSIYLCSVEDLGRDRGSNQPQHFGDGTRLSIL.